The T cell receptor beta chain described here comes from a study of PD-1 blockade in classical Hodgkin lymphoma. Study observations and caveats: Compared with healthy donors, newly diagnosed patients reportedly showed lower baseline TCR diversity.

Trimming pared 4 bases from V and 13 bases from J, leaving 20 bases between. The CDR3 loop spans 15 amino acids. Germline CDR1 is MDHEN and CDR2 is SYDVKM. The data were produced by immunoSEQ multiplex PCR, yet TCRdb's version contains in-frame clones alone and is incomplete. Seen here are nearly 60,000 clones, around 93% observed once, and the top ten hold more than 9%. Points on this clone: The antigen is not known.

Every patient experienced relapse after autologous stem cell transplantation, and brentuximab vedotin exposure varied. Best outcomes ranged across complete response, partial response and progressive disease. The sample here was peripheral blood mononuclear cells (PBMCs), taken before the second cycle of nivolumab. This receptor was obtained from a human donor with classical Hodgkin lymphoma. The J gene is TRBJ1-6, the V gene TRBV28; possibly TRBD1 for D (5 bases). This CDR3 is CASSSQDSTDYPLHF. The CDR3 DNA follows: TGTGCCAGCAGTTCCCAAGACTCGACAGACTACCCCCTCCACTTT.